This TCR beta chain appears in the sequencing data of a study of patients and donors after allogeneic stem cell transplantation. This CDR3 spans 15 amino acids. V was pared by 4 bases and J by 8 bases, with 9 bases of the junction left unmatched. TCRdb re-called the RT-PCR reads through MiXCR, storing one row per CDR3 protein. Of over 200,000 distinct CDR3 sequences detected, 35% to 45% appear once; the ten largest clones hold 11%. The V and J genes are TRBV12-3 or TRBV12-4 and TRBJ2-1; TRBD1 aligns across 9 bases. The sequence was collected from a human donor who was either an allogeneic HSCT recipient or a stem cell or donor lymphocyte infusion donor (not recorded which). It is not recorded whose cells these are; they may come from a transplant donor. Sequencing was performed on blood, either unsorted or a sorted T cell fraction (not recorded which). CDR3 coding DNA: TGTGCCAGCAGTTCGGACAGGGGAGGGATCGATGAGCAGTTCTTC. It encodes CASSSDRGGIDEQFF.